The 29 T cell receptor beta chains below come from one sample, sequenced in a study of blood T cell repertoires in COVID-19. Clones were read by immunoSEQ multiplex PCR, and TCRdb kept only the in-frame ones, dropping some. This table holds approximately 450,000 clones, roughly 85% found once. Sequencing was carried out using PBMCs or T cells enriched from blood (not recorded which). Receptor source: a woman in her late teens or twenties with acute COVID-19.

The chain couples TRBV5-1 to TRBJ1-1; D possibly corresponds to TRBD1 (5 bases). Germline values: CDR1 SGHRS, CDR2 YFSETQ. Trimming removed 1 base from V and 1 base from J, with 11 bases in between. This CDR3 contains 15 residues. The CDR3 sequence: CASSLFSGSNTEAFF. In nucleotides, the CDR3 is TGCGCCAGCAGCTTGTTTTCAGGGTCGAACACTGAAGCTTTCTTT.

This chain uses TRBV9 with TRBJ2-1, with 9 bases fitting TRBD2. The CDR3 loop spans 16 amino acids. The germline CDR1 and CDR2 sequences are SGDLS and YYNGEE. The V gene end was trimmed by 0 bases and the J gene end by 7 bases; junction bases not matched to a gene: 8. As DNA, the CDR3 is TGTGCCAGCAGCGTAGAGGGGGGACTAGCTCAAAATGAGCAGTTCTTC. Protein product: CASSVEGGLAQNEQFF.

V usage is TRBV7-8 and J usage is TRBJ2-7; D may be TRBD1 (6 bases). The CDR3 sequence is 18 residues long. In germline, CDR1 is SGHVS, CDR2 FQNEAQ. Deletions cut 4 bases from V and 3 bases from J, with 25 bases between. Written as DNA, the CDR3 is TGTGCCAGCAGCTCGGAGACACCCGGACAGAAAGGTGACTACGAGCAGTACTTC. Its translation is CASSSETPGQKGDYEQYF. The variable domain in full, with the rest retrieved from reference TRBV7-8 and TRBJ2-7, is GAGVSQSPRYKVAKRGQDVALRCDPISGHVSLFWYQQALGQGPEFLTYFQNEAQLDKSGLPSDRFFAERPEGSVSTLKIQRTQQEDSAVYLCASSSETPGQKGDYEQYFGPGTRLTVT.

The chain carries TRBV4-2 and TRBJ1-3; D is possibly TRBD1 (6 bases). CDR3 length: 17 residues. V lost 0 bases and J 0 bases, leaving 12 bases between the germline ends. Germline CDR1 LGHNA, CDR2 YNFKEQ. CDR3 sequence (DNA): TGTGCCAGCAGCCAAGATCGCAGGGGCCTCTCTGGAAACACCATATATTTT. It yields the protein CASSQDRRGLSGNTIYF.

V usage is TRBV29-1 and J usage is TRBJ2-3; 14 nucleotides line up with TRBD2. V dropped 4 bases and J dropped 5; count of bases not matched to a gene: 20. The CDR3 is 20 residues long. Germline CDR1 is SQVTM and CDR2 is ANQGSEA. DNA for the CDR3: TGCAGCGTTGGCCGACTAGCGGGAGGGCCTAGTGGCTTTATAGGAGATACGCAGTATTTT. This codes for CSVGRLAGGPSGFIGDTQYF.

The CDR3 nucleotides are TGTGCCACCAGTGATTTGTCGGACAGGGGGGAGACCCAGTACTTC. Translating it yields CATSDLSDRGETQYF. V is TRBV24-1 and J is TRBJ2-5; 10 bases align to TRBD1. V trimming: 0 bases; J trimming: 5 bases; junction bases outside the gene matches: 2. CDR3 size: 15 residues. CDR1 and CDR2 from the germline V gene are KGHDR and SFDVKD.

V and J are TRBV6-5 and TRBJ1-5; 8 bases are shared with TRBD1. Per germline, CDR1 MNHEY and CDR2 SVGAGI. This CDR3 has 14 residues. V gave up 6 bases and J gave up 4 bases; unmatched junction bases: 5. The CDR3 sequence is CASRIDRGNQPQHF. In DNA form, the CDR3 reads TGTGCCAGCAGGATAGACAGGGGTAATCAGCCCCAGCATTTT.

The rearrangement uses TRBV28 and TRBJ1-2, with 7 nucleotides matching TRBD1. Trimming removed 5 bases from V and 3 bases from J; junction bases left unmatched: 9. This CDR3 has 15 amino acids. Germline loops: CDR1 MDHEN, CDR2 SYDVKM. Written as DNA, the CDR3 is TGTGCCAGCAGTCCCCGGGTCAGGGGGTACTATGGCTACACCTTC. This translates into CASSPRVRGYYGYTF.

The chain is built from TRBV28 and TRBJ1-3; 11 bases fit TRBD1. V was clipped by 6 bases and J by 4 bases; unmatched bases: 14. The CDR3 consists of 18 residues. The germline gives CDR1 MDHEN, CDR2 SYDVKM. For the CDR3, the DNA is TGTGCCAGCAGGACCCCGGTTGGACAGGGGGCGAGGGGAAACACCATATATTTT. Protein: CASRTPVGQGARGNTIYF.

The chain couples TRBV27 to TRBJ2-7, with 9 bases lining up with TRBD2. Trimming at V came to 1 base and at J to 3 bases, leaving 19 bases not matched to a gene. The CDR3 consists of 20 residues. Germline lookup yields CDR1 MNHEY and CDR2 SMNVEV (reference sequence). CDR3 DNA: TGTGCCAGCAGTTTATTGGGGGGGAGCGGGAGGAGGTTTAGGCGCTACGAGCAGTACTTC. Its protein product is CASSLLGGSGRRFRRYEQYF.

The chain uses TRBV9 and TRBJ2-7; D possibly corresponds to TRBD2 (5 bases). CDR1 SGDLS and CDR2 YYNGEE come from the germline V gene. Deletions cut 0 bases from V and 3 bases from J, with 13 bases between. The CDR3 is 15 residues long. CDR3 in DNA: TGTGCCAGCAGCGTAGGTCAGCACGACTACTACGAGCAGTACTTC. This sequence encodes CASSVGQHDYYEQYF.

A single count supports this clone. This chain joins TRBV7-6 and TRBJ2-2; TRBD2 matches at 11 bases. The CDR3 is 13 amino acids. From germline, CDR1 is SGHVS and CDR2 FNYEAQ. The V gene end was trimmed by 5 bases and the J gene end by 9 bases; junction bases not matched to a gene: 2. CDR3 region: CASSLTSGRELFF. The CDR3 DNA is TGTGCCAGCAGCCTGACTAGCGGGAGGGAGCTGTTTTTT.

The J gene is TRBJ2-3, the V gene TRBV6-6; 7 bases fit TRBD2. The CDR3 extends over 16 amino acids. The germline V gene encodes CDR1 MNHNY and CDR2 SVGAGI (reference sequence). Unmatched junction bases numbered 5, after V lost 2 bases and J lost 0 bases. The CDR3 coding sequence is TGTGCCAGCAGTTACGGGGGAGGGAGGAGCACAGATACGCAGTATTTT. It is translated as CASSYGGGRSTDTQYF.

The chain recombines TRBV5-5 with TRBJ1-2, with D perhaps matching TRBD1 (5 bases). This CDR3 contains 14 residues. Germline V gene sequence: CDR1 SGHKS, CDR2 YYEKEE (reference sequence). The V end lost 3 bases, the J end lost 5 bases, and 14 bases lay between the germline ends. The CDR3: CASSYQGAGYGYTF. The CDR3 coding sequence is TGTGCCAGCAGCTACCAGGGTGCGGGGTATGGCTACACCTTC.

The chain carries TRBV7-3 and TRBJ2-3; 10 positions match TRBD2. The trim removed 5 bases at V and 2 bases at J, leaving 7 bases unmatched. CDR3 size: 16 residues. CDR1 is SGHTA and CDR2 is FQGTGA in the germline V gene. The CDR3 here is CASSSASGGITDTQYF. CDR3 sequence (DNA): TGTGCCAGCAGCAGTGCTAGCGGGGGAATCACAGATACGCAGTATTTT.

The chain uses TRBV28 and TRBJ2-7; the D gene is possibly TRBD1 (5 bases). This CDR3 contains 14 residues. The ends were cut back, 5 bases at V and 2 bases at J, with 13 bases in the middle. CDR1 MDHEN and CDR2 SYDVKM come from the germline V gene. CDR3 in amino acids: CASSPGYLAYEQYF. The CDR3 nucleotides read TGTGCCAGCAGTCCAGGGTACCTAGCCTACGAGCAGTACTTC.

CDR3 DNA sequence: TGCGCCAGCAGCTTAGAGGGGGCGAACACTGAAGCTTTCTTT. Translated: CASSLEGANTEAFF. The chain combines TRBV5-1 with TRBJ1-1; 7 bases map to TRBD1. J was trimmed by 1 base and V by 2 bases; bases with no gene match: 2. Germline V gene sequence: CDR1 SGHRS, CDR2 YFSETQ. The CDR3 spans 14 residues.

The chain carries TRBV27 and TRBJ2-5, with 13 bases that match TRBD2. Germline-derived CDR1 and CDR2 are MNHEY and SMNVEV (reference sequence). V dropped 7 bases and J dropped 4; count of bases not matched to a gene: 6. This CDR3 comprises 15 residues. DNA of the CDR3: TGTGCCAGCAATCCTGGACTAGCGGGAGTAGAGACCCAGTACTTC. Translated: CASNPGLAGVETQYF.

V is TRBV28 and J is TRBJ1-5, with a tentative D call TRBD1 (5 bases). CDR3 length equals 15 residues. CDR1 is MDHEN, CDR2 SYDVKM, per germline. Trimming took 5 bases from V and 6 from J, leaving 17 bases between them. CDR3 region: CASSPGTAGGQPQHF. For the CDR3, the DNA is TGTGCCAGCAGTCCAGGGACCGCCGGGGGTCAGCCCCAGCATTTT.

The J gene is TRBJ2-3, the V gene TRBV10-3; no clear D gene. The CDR3 spans 11 residues. The V gene lost 10 bases and the J gene lost 4 bases, with 9 bases spanning the gap. The germline CDR1 and CDR2 sequences are ENHRY and SYGVKD. The CDR3 spells CATAQADTQYF. The CDR3 DNA sequence: TGTGCCACCGCCCAGGCAGATACGCAGTATTTT.

The chain uses TRBV12-5 and TRBJ1-5; D not certain. Germline V lookup: CDR1 LGHNT, CDR2 FRNRAP. The CDR3 consists of 13 residues. With 1 base removed from V and 5 bases from J, the gap between germline ends came to 6 bases. CDR3 nucleotides: TGTGCTAGTGGTTTGGACAGTTATCAGCCCCAGCATTTT. This translates into CASGLDSYQPQHF.

The V gene is TRBV18, the J gene TRBJ1-3; 9 bases match TRBD1. There are 15 residues in the CDR3. CDR1 is KGHSH, CDR2 LQKENI, per germline. V shed 2 bases, J shed 2 bases, and the junction held 1 base outside the gene matches. The CDR3 DNA sequence: TGTGCCAGCTCACCAGACAGGGGGACTGGAAACACCATATATTTT. This sequence encodes CASSPDRGTGNTIYF.

The chain uses TRBV13 and TRBJ2-1, with 10 bases fitting TRBD2. Per the germline V gene, CDR1 is PRHDT and CDR2 is FYEKMQ (reference sequence). The CDR3 runs 18 residues. The J segment lost 8 bases and the V segment lost 5 bases, leaving 18 bases of the junction unmatched. The CDR3 region has the DNA TGTGCCAGCAGCCATAAGTCCCTAGCGGGAGAAGGTATGGATGAGCAGTTCTTC. The encoded protein is CASSHKSLAGEGMDEQFF. The entire variable domain, with the rest obtained from reference TRBV13 and TRBJ2-1, is as follows: AAGVIQSPRHLIKEKRETATLKCYPIPRHDTVYWYQQGPGQDPQFLISFYEKMQSDKGSIPDRFSAQQFSDYHSELNMSSLELGDSALYFCASSHKSLAGEGMDEQFFGPGTRLTVL.

The rearrangement uses TRBV6-5 and TRBJ1-5; the D gene is possibly TRBD1 (5 bases). Germline loops: CDR1 MNHEY, CDR2 SVGAGI. This CDR3 comprises 13 residues. Trimming pared 6 bases from V and 7 bases from J, leaving 13 bases between. DNA for the CDR3: TGTGCCAGCAGAATCACGGAGGGGCAGCCCCAGCATTTT. Its translation: CASRITEGQPQHF.

This clone came up once. The V call is TRBV9, the J call TRBJ2-1; 10 bases map to TRBD2. From germline, CDR1 is SGDLS and CDR2 YYNGEE. This CDR3 contains 16 residues. Losses at the gene ends were 7 bases for V and 8 bases for J; bases not matched to a gene: 15. The CDR3 protein is CASGPRMIAGGDEQFF. In DNA, the CDR3 is TGTGCCAGCGGCCCCCGGATGATAGCGGGAGGCGATGAGCAGTTCTTC.

This chain joins TRBV6-5 and TRBJ2-4, with D possibly TRBD2 on 6 matching bases. Trimming left V 7 bases short and J 5 bases short, with 15 bases between. This CDR3 spans 14 amino acids. Germline CDR1 reads MNHEY; CDR2 reads SVGAGI. For the CDR3, the DNA is TGTGCCAGCACCTCAAGGCGGGAAGAAAACATTCAGTACTTC. It codes for CASTSRREENIQYF.

The rearrangement joins TRBV5-1 to TRBJ2-1, with 10 bases fitting TRBD2. The CDR3 covers 14 residues. Germline-derived CDR1 and CDR2 are SGHRS and YFSETQ. Trimming took 4 bases from V and 5 from J; bases not matched to a gene: 3. The CDR3 DNA sequence: TGCGCCAGCAGCAGGGGACTAGCGAACAATGAGCAGTTCTTC. This translates into CASSRGLANNEQFF.

The chain joins TRBV7-9 to TRBJ1-2; 7 nucleotides align to TRBD1. This CDR3 spans 15 amino acids. V dropped 5 bases and J dropped 1; count of bases not matched to a gene: 7. From germline, CDR1 is SEHNR and CDR2 FQNEAQ (reference sequence). The chain's CDR3 is CASSLDRTYNYGYTF. The CDR3 DNA reads TGTGCCAGCAGCCTGGACAGGACCTATAACTATGGCTACACCTTC.

CDR3: CAWSSQAQTQYF. The CDR3 DNA is TGTGCCTGGAGCAGTCAGGCTCAGACCCAGTACTTC. The gene calls are TRBV30 and TRBJ2-5, with D unclear. This CDR3 region has 12 residues. The germline V gene encodes CDR1 GTSNPN and CDR2 SVGIG (reference sequence). The V end lost 3 bases, the J end lost 6 bases, and 11 bases lay between the germline ends.